This TCR beta chain was sequenced for a study of blood T cell repertoires in COVID-19. In the study overall: Whether acute or convalescent, the COVID-19 samples came from the United States, Italy and Spain. In each case, the material was cDNA or gDNA derived from T cells, B-cell-depleted T cells, or PBMCs.

The germline V gene has CDR1 SGHNT and CDR2 YYREEE (reference sequence). V shed 4 bases and J shed 0 bases, with 10 bases lying between them. CDR3 length: 14 amino acids. Per the original data handling: Using reference gene primer amplification, nucleated cell counts were estimated. Only in-frame clones appear in the TCRdb table, and some are missing; sequencing was by immunoSEQ multiplex PCR. The DNA was the basis for D and trimming; V, J and clone size are from that table. The table includes 85,000 to 130,000 clones, roughly 91% detected once. The source of this sequence is a human donor in a cohort sampled during active COVID-19. What was sequenced was peripheral blood. The chain has TRBV5-4 and TRBJ1-1, with a tentative D call TRBD1 (5 bases). The CDR3 region has the DNA TGTGCCAGCAGCCGCGACAGCATGAACACTGAAGCTTTCTTT. Translated, it gives CASSRDSMNTEAFF. Combining the CDR3 with reference TRBV5-4 and TRBJ1-1 gives the whole variable domain ETGVTQSPTHLIKTRGQQVTLRCSSQSGHNTVSWYQQALGQGPQFIFQYYREEENGRGNFPPRFSGLQFPNYSSELNVNALELDDSALYLCASSRDSMNTEAFFGQGTRLTVV.